These 27 T cell receptor beta chains originate from one sample sequenced in a study of cytomegalovirus exposure and HLA in healthy donors. PCR was performed using 60 Vbeta and 13 Jbeta primers. Profiled with immunoSEQ multiplex PCR; TCRdb holds only in-frame clones, not every one. The sample carries approximately 180,000 clones, 75% to 90% recorded once. Sample: PBMCs. Receptor source: a young man in good health and CMV-seropositive.

The chain has TRBV19 and TRBJ2-5; 11 positions match TRBD2. CDR3 length equals 17 residues. The junction had 10 bases not matched to a gene; V was cut back by 5 bases and J by 2 bases. Germline V gene lookup returns CDR1 LNHDA and CDR2 SQIVND (reference sequence). The CDR3 reads CASSLQTSGGPQETQYF. As DNA, the CDR3 is TGTGCCAGTAGTCTGCAAACTAGCGGGGGACCTCAAGAGACCCAGTACTTC.

This rearrangement joins TRBV5-1 to TRBJ2-1, with 13 bases fitting TRBD2. The CDR3 is 15 residues long. Germline CDR1 SGHRS, CDR2 YFSETQ. With 0 bases clipped from V and 7 bases from J, the junction kept 1 base outside the gene matches. The CDR3 DNA follows: TGCGCCAGCAGCTTGGAACTAGCGGGGGGGAATGAGCAGTTCTTC. Residues: CASSLELAGGNEQFF.

In this sample, this clone turned up once. The V call is TRBV25-1, the J call TRBJ2-5; 11 bases fit TRBD1. Trimming removed 1 base from V and 4 bases from J; junction bases left unmatched: 5. This CDR3 contains 16 residues. Germline assignment: CDR1 MGHDK and CDR2 SYGVNS. Here the CDR3 DNA reads TGTGCCAGCAGTGAATCTTTGGGGACAGGGGGAGAGACCCAGTACTTC. Its protein is CASSESLGTGGETQYF.

This clone occurred a few times. The rearrangement uses TRBV4-1 and TRBJ2-5, with TRBD1 as a possible D gene (5 bases). Looked up from germline, CDR1 is MGHRA and CDR2 is YSYEKL. V gave up 0 bases and J gave up 2 bases, with 13 bases separating them. This CDR3 is 16 amino acids long. In nucleotides, the CDR3 is TGCGCCAGCAGCCAAGAGTATGTAAGGGGACAAGAGACCCAGTACTTC. It translates to CASSQEYVRGQETQYF.

CDR3 coding DNA: TGTGCCAGCAGCCAGGACAGGGCCCATGAGCAGTTCTTC. It is translated as CASSQDRAHEQFF. This sequence joins TRBV5-6 and TRBJ2-1; 8 nucleotides align to TRBD1. J was trimmed by 8 bases and V by 4 bases; bases with no gene match: 5. The germline gives CDR1 SGHDT, CDR2 YYEEEE. This CDR3 region has 13 residues.

The V gene is TRBV4-3, the J gene TRBJ1-2; 10 nucleotides match TRBD1. Germline V lookup: CDR1 LGHNA, CDR2 YSLEER. Trimming took 0 bases from V and 12 from J; bases not matched to a gene: 1. This CDR3 spans 12 amino acids. The DNA of the CDR3 is TGCGCCAGCAGCCAAGAGACAGGGGGCCACACCTTC. Amino acid sequence: CASSQETGGHTF.

The rearrangement joins TRBV27 to TRBJ1-5; D not resolved. Trimming shortened V by 2 bases and J by 2 bases, and 10 bases separated the two germline ends. The CDR3 consists of 15 residues. Germline CDR1 and CDR2: MNHEY and SMNVEV (reference sequence). In nucleotides, the CDR3 is TGTGCCAGCAGTTTAAGTAGCCCGGGCAATCAGCCCCAGCATTTT. Amino acid sequence: CASSLSSPGNQPQHF.

This clone was seen a handful of times. Other DNA sequences in the sample encode the same CDR3. This rearrangement joins TRBV19 to TRBJ2-7; 10 bases agree with TRBD2. The junction had 4 bases not matched to a gene; V was cut back by 1 base and J by 4 bases. CDR1 LNHDA and CDR2 SQIVND come from the germline V gene (reference sequence). This CDR3 region has 15 residues. The CDR3 DNA follows: TGTGCCAGTAGTATAGCTAGCGGGAGATCGTACGAGCAGTACTTC. Its translation: CASSIASGRSYEQYF.

J is TRBJ2-7 and V is TRBV2; TRBD2 matches at 8 bases. CDR1 and CDR2 from the germline V gene are SNHLY and FYNNEI. There are 15 residues in the CDR3. Losses at the gene ends were 1 base for V and 2 bases for J; bases not matched to a gene: 4. CDR3 nucleotide sequence: TGTGCCAGCAGTGAAGAACTAGCGGTAGCCTACGAGCAGTACTTC. Protein: CASSEELAVAYEQYF.

The sample holds one count of this clone. The V and J genes are TRBV5-6 and TRBJ2-3; TRBD1 matches at 8 bases. Trimming at V came to 2 bases and at J to 1 base, leaving 3 bases not matched to a gene. CDR1 is SGHDT and CDR2 is YYEEEE in the germline V gene. This CDR3 contains 15 residues. The CDR3 here is CASSFWTGRTDTQYF. The CDR3 DNA follows: TGTGCCAGCAGCTTCTGGACAGGGCGCACAGATACGCAGTATTTT.

The rearrangement uses TRBV30 and TRBJ2-2, with 9 bases that match TRBD2. The J segment lost 5 bases and the V segment lost 1 base, leaving 11 bases of the junction unmatched. Germline V gene lookup returns CDR1 GTSNPN and CDR2 SVGIG (reference sequence). The CDR3 totals 17 residues. CDR3 in DNA: TGTGCCTGGAGTGGCGGTGCGGGAGGGCCGGGGACCGGGGAGCTGTTTTTT. Translated: CAWSGGAGGPGTGELFF.

The chain employs TRBV4-1 and TRBJ1-1, with D possibly TRBD1 on 5 matching bases. Germline V lookup: CDR1 MGHRA, CDR2 YSYEKL. V was clipped by 3 bases and J by 5 bases, with 13 bases between them. This CDR3 is 14 amino acids long. DNA for the CDR3: TGCGCCAGCAGCCAGGGGTTACGGGGGACTGAAGCTTTCTTT. As protein: CASSQGLRGTEAFF.

CDR3 coding DNA: TGTGCCAGCAGCTTAGTGAGGGAGGCACCAACTAATGAAAAACTGTTTTTT. Translated, it gives CASSLVREAPTNEKLFF. The V call is TRBV7-3, the J call TRBJ1-4; D is ambiguous. The CDR3 loop spans 17 amino acids. Trimming shortened V by 2 bases and J by 0 bases, and 13 bases separated the two germline ends. The germline V gene has CDR1 SGHTA and CDR2 FQGTGA.

V and J are TRBV27 and TRBJ2-7; perhaps TRBD2 as D (5 bases). The CDR3 has 12 amino acids. From germline, CDR1 is MNHEY and CDR2 SMNVEV (reference sequence). Trimming removed 7 bases at V and 2 bases at J, with 9 bases between. The CDR3 coding sequence is TGTGCCAGCACCACGGGGACCTACGAGCAGTACTTC. Its protein product is CASTTGTYEQYF.

This clone was observed once. J is TRBJ1-1 and V is TRBV15; TRBD1 matches at 8 bases. The V segment lost 1 base and the J segment 6 bases; nucleotides outside the gene matches: 7. This CDR3 region has 15 residues. Germline values: CDR1 LNHNV, CDR2 YYDKDF (reference sequence). The chain's CDR3 is CATSRGQGAFPEAFF. The CDR3 nucleotides are TGTGCCACCAGCAGAGGGCAGGGGGCTTTTCCTGAAGCTTTCTTT.

V and J are TRBV7-2 and TRBJ2-7, with 8 bases matching TRBD2. CDR1 is SGHTA, CDR2 FQGNSA, per germline. The CDR3 totals 15 residues. V was clipped by 5 bases and J by 2 bases; unmatched bases: 8. The CDR3, as DNA: TGTGCCAGCAGCGGCCGAAGCGGGAGCCCCTACGAGCAGTACTTC. Its translation is CASSGRSGSPYEQYF.

The chain recombines TRBV4-2 with TRBJ2-1, with TRBD2 as a possible D gene (6 bases). The CDR3 length is 14 residues. CDR1 LGHNA and CDR2 YNFKEQ come from the germline V gene. V lost 0 bases and J 5 bases, leaving 8 bases between the germline ends. The CDR3 reads CASSQDSGDNEQFF. The CDR3 DNA sequence: TGTGCCAGCAGCCAAGATAGCGGTGACAATGAGCAGTTCTTC.

The rearrangement links TRBV6-5 to TRBJ2-5; no clear D gene. The CDR3 has 14 amino acids. V was clipped by 0 bases and J by 3 bases, with 8 bases between them. Germline values: CDR1 MNHEY, CDR2 SVGAGI. In DNA, the CDR3 is TGTGCCAGCAGTTACTCCAAACGGGAAGAGACCCAGTACTTC. It yields the protein CASSYSKREETQYF.

As regards this clone: A single base is all that separates this from a far larger clone, so a read error is likely. The chain recombines TRBV2 with TRBJ2-2, with 9 positions matching TRBD2. The V segment lost 2 bases and the J segment 3 bases; nucleotides outside the gene matches: 1. The CDR3 runs to 15 residues. Germline lookup yields CDR1 SNHLY and CDR2 FYNNEI. This chain's CDR3 is CASSELAGYTGELFF. CDR3 in DNA: TGTGCCAGCAGTGAACTAGCGGGGTACACCGGGGAGCTGTTTTTT.

V is TRBV27 and J is TRBJ1-6; the D gene is possibly TRBD1 (5 bases). Germline loops: CDR1 MNHEY, CDR2 SMNVEV (reference sequence). Trimming took off 5 bases at V and 4 bases at J, with 15 bases between the two ends. This CDR3 has 16 residues. CDR3 loop: CASSPRWGPYNSPLHF. Written as DNA, the CDR3 is TGTGCCAGCAGTCCTCGGTGGGGCCCGTATAATTCACCCCTCCACTTT.

This chain connects TRBV7-2 to TRBJ2-1; 8 nucleotides agree with TRBD2. CDR3 length: 15 residues. Germline loops: CDR1 SGHTA, CDR2 FQGNSA. The V and J ends lost 2 bases and 4 bases, in that order; junction bases with no gene match: 4. For the CDR3, the DNA is TGTGCCAGCAGCTTAAGCAGCGGGGGTTACAATGAGCAGTTCTTC. This translates into CASSLSSGGYNEQFF.

The rearrangement uses TRBV4-1 and TRBJ2-7, with 7 bases matching TRBD2. There are 15 residues in the CDR3. Germline V gives CDR1 MGHRA, CDR2 YSYEKL. With 0 bases clipped from V and 9 bases from J, the junction kept 11 bases outside the gene matches. In DNA, the CDR3 is TGCGCCAGCAGCCAAGATCCTAGCGGACCTGGGGGGCAGTACTTC. This translates into CASSQDPSGPGGQYF.

This clone was found once. The chain uses TRBV5-6 and TRBJ1-5; 12 bases agree with TRBD1. Losses at the gene ends were 3 bases for V and 3 bases for J; bases not matched to a gene: 10. The CDR3 has 18 amino acids. Germline V gives CDR1 SGHDT, CDR2 YYEEEE. The chain's CDR3 is CASSSGTGGTNFNQPQHF. DNA of the CDR3: TGTGCCAGCAGCTCCGGGACAGGGGGCACCAATTTCAATCAGCCCCAGCATTTT.

The chain joins TRBV4-3 to TRBJ2-7, with D unresolved. The CDR3 is made up of 14 amino acids. Germline-derived CDR1 and CDR2 are LGHNA and YSLEER. V was cut by 4 bases and J by 0 bases, with 10 bases left in between. The CDR3, as DNA: TGCGCCAGCAGCCTCTTCACTTCCTCCTACGAGCAGTACTTC. Translated: CASSLFTSSYEQYF.

The rearrangement joins TRBV11-2 to TRBJ2-7, with D possibly matching TRBD1 (5 bases). Trimming cost V 0 bases and J 2 bases, with 11 bases left between them. Looked up from germline, CDR1 is SGHAT and CDR2 is FQNNGV. CDR3 length equals 15 residues. CDR3 bases: TGTGCCAGCAGCTTAGAACAGGTTCCTGCCTACGAGCAGTACTTC. Protein: CASSLEQVPAYEQYF.

This chain uses TRBV4-1 with TRBJ2-2; 11 positions match TRBD1. Per germline, CDR1 MGHRA and CDR2 YSYEKL. With 0 bases clipped from V and 5 bases from J, the junction kept 17 bases outside the gene matches. CDR3 size: 21 residues. CDR3 DNA sequence: TGCGCCAGCAGCCAAGATCAATATGGGTGGACAGGGGGCTTGCGAACCGGGGAGCTGTTTTTT. This gives the protein CASSQDQYGWTGGLRTGELFF.

The genes are TRBV27 and TRBJ2-3, with TRBD1 identical over 11 bases. V dropped 8 bases and J dropped 0; count of bases not matched to a gene: 16. The CDR3 is 19 amino acids. Germline V gives CDR1 MNHEY, CDR2 SMNVEV (reference sequence). The CDR3 here is CASGLPLRDRGSSTDTQYF. CDR3 sequence (DNA): TGTGCCAGCGGGTTACCCCTCCGGGACAGGGGGTCTAGCACAGATACGCAGTATTTT.